What follows is one TCR beta chain and its context. The method was immunoSEQ multiplex PCR; TCRdb's version includes in-frame clones alone and lacks a portion of them. This table has 55,000 to 65,000 clones, 82% appearing once. Single viable CD3+CD4+CD8-CD45RO+ cells were sorted as the memory CD4+ T cells. The data stem from a study of memory CD4+ T cells and cytomegalovirus serostatus. Germline V gene sequence: CDR1 SGHAT, CDR2 FQDESV (reference sequence). Unmatched junction bases numbered 1, after V lost 4 bases and J lost 4 bases. This CDR3 is 13 amino acids long. This receptor was obtained from an adult in good health and CMV-seronegative. This chain joins TRBV11-1 and TRBJ1-2; 9 bases agree with TRBD1. The sequenced material came from memory CD4+ T cells from blood. The CDR3 here is CASSSDRGYGYTF. Here the CDR3 DNA reads TGTGCCAGCAGCTCGGACAGGGGCTATGGCTACACCTTC. Complete variable domain (other parts from reference TRBV11-1 and TRBJ1-2): EAEVAQSPRYKITEKSQAVAFWCDPISGHATLYWYRQILGQGPELLVQFQDESVVDDSQLPKDRFSAERLKGVDSTLKIQPAELGDSAMYLCASSSDRGYGYTFGSGTRLTVV.